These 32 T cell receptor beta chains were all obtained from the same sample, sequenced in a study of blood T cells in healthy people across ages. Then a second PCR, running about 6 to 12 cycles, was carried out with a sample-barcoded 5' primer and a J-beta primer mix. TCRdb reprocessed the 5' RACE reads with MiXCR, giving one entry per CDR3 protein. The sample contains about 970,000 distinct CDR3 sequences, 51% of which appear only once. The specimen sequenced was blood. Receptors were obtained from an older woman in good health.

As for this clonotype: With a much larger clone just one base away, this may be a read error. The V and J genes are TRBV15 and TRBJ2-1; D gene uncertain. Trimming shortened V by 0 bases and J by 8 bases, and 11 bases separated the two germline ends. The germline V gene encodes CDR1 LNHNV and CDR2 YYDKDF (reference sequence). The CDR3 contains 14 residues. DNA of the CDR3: TGTGCCACCAGCAGAGAGAGAGGTTATCATGAGCAGTTCTTC. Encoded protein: CATSRERGYHEQFF. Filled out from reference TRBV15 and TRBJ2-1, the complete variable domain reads DAMVIQNPRYQVTQFGKPVTLSCSQTLNHNVMYWYQQKSSQAPKLLFHYYDKDFNNEADTPDNFQSRRPNTSFCFLDIRSPGLGDTAMYLCATSRERGYHEQFFGPGTRLTVL.

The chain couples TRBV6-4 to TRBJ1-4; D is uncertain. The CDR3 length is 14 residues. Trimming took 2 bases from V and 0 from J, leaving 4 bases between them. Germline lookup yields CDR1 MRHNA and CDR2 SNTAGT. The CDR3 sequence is CASSDATTNEKLFF. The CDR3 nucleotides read TGTGCCAGCAGTGACGCCACAACTAATGAAAAACTGTTTTTT.

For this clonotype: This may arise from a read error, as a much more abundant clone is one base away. CDR3 in DNA: TGTGCCAGCAGCGGGACTAGCGGGAGCCACGAGCAGTACTTC. This sequence encodes CASSGTSGSHEQYF. The chain carries TRBV6-2 or TRBV6-3 and TRBJ2-7; 14 nucleotides match TRBD2. Losses at the gene ends were 6 bases for V and 5 bases for J; bases not matched to a gene: 3. Germline lookup yields CDR1 MNHEY and CDR2 SVGEGT. The CDR3 is 14 residues long.

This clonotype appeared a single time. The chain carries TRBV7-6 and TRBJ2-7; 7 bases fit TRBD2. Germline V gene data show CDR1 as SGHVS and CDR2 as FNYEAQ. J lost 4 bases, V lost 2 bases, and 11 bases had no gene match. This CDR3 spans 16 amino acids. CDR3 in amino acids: CASSLTSEGNAYEQYF. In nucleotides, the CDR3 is TGTGCCAGCAGCTTAACTAGCGAGGGGAATGCTTACGAGCAGTACTTC.

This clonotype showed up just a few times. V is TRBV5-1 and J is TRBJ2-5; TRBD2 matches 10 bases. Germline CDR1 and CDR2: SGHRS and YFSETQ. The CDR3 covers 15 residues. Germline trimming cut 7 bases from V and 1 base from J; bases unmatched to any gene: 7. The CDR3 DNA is TGCGCCAGCCGGCCTGGGACTAGCGTCCAAGAGACCCAGTACTTC. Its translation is CASRPGTSVQETQYF.

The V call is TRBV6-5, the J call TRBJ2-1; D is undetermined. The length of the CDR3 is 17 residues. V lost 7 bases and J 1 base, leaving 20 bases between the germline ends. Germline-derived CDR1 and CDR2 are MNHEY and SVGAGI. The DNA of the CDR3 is TGTGCCAGCAATTTTAGAAGCAGGCCTACTTCCTACAATGAGCAGTTCTTC. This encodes CASNFRSRPTSYNEQFF.

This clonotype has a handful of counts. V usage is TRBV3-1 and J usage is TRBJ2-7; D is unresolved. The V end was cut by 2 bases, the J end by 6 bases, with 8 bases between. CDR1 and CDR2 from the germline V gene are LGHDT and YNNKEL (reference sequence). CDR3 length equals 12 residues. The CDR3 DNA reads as TGTGCCAGCAGCCAAACCTACATCGAGCAGTACTTC. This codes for CASSQTYIEQYF.

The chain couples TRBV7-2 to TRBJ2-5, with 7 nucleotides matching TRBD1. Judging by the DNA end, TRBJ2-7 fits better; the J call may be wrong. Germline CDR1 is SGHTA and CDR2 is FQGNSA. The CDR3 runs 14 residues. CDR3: CASSLTRQGAEQYF. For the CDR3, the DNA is TGTGCCAGCAGCTTAACCCGACAGGGAGCCGAGCAGTACTTC.

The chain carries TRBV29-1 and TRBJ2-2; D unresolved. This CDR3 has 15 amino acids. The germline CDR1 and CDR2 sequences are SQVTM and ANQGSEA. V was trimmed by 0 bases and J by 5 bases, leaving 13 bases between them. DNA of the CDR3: TGCAGCGTTGAAGACGCCGCCAGTCGGACCGGGGAGCTGTTTTTT. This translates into CSVEDAASRTGELFF.

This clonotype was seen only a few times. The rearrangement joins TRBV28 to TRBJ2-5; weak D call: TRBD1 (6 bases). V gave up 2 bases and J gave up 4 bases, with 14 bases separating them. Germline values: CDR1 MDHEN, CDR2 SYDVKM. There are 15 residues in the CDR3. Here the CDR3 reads CASSLLSRGIETQYF. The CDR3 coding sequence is TGTGCCAGCAGTTTACTCAGCAGGGGCATAGAGACCCAGTACTTC.

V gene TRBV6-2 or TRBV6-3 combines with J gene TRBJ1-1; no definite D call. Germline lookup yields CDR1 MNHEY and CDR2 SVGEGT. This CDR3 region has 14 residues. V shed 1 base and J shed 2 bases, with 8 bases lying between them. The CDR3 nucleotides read TGTGCCAGCAGTTACTGGCTTCACAACACTGAAGCTTTCTTT. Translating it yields CASSYWLHNTEAFF.

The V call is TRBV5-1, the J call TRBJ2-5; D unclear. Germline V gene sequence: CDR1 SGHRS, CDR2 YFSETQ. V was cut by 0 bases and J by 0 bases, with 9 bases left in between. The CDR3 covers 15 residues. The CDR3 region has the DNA TGCGCCAGCAGCTTGGCCGTAGGAAACCAAGAGACCCAGTACTTC. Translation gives CASSLAVGNQETQYF.

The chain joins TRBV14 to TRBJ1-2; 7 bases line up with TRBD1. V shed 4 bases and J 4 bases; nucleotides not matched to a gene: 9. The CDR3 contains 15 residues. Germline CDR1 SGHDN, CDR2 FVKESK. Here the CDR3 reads CASSLGQPPFYGYTF. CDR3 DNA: TGTGCCAGCAGCCTGGGACAGCCGCCCTTCTATGGCTACACCTTC.

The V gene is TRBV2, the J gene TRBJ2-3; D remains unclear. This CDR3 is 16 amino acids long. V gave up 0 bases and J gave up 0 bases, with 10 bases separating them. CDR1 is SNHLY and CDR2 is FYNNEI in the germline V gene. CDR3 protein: CASSEATATSTDTQYF. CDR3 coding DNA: TGTGCCAGCAGTGAAGCTACAGCTACTAGCACAGATACGCAGTATTTT.

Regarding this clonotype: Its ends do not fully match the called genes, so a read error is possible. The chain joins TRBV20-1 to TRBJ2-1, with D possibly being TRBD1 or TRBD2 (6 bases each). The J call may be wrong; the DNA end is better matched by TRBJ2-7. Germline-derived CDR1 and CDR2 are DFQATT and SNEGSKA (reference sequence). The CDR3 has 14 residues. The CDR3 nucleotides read TGCAGTGCTAGAGATAGGGGGGCCTCCGACGAGCAGTACTTC. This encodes CSARDRGASDEQYF.

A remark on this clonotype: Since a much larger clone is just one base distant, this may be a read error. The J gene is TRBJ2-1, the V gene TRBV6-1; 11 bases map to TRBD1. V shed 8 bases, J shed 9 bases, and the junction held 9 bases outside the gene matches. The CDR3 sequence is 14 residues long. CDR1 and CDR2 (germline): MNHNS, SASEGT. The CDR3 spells CASVRDRGNSEQFF. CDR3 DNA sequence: TGTGCCAGCGTCCGGGACAGGGGGAATAGTGAGCAGTTCTTC.

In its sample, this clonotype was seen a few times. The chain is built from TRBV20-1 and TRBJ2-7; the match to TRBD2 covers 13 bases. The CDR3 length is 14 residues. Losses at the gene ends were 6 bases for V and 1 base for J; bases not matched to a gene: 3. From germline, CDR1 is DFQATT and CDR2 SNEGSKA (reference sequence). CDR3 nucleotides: TGCAGTGCGCCGGGACTAGCGGGATCCTACGAGCAGTACTTC. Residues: CSAPGLAGSYEQYF.

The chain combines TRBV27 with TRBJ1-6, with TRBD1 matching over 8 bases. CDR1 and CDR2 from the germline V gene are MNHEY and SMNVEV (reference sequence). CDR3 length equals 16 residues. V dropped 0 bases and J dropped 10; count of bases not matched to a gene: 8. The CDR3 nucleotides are TGTGCCAGCAGTTTATCGTCGGCCAGGGGGCGATCACCCCTCCACTTT. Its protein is CASSLSSARGRSPLHF.

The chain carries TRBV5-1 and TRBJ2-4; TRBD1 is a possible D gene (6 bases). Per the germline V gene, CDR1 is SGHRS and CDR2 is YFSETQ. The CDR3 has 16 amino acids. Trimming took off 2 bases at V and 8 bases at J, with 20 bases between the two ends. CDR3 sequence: CASSLAGTPGLDIQYF. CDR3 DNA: TGCGCCAGCAGCTTAGCCGGGACACCGGGTTTGGACATTCAGTACTTC.

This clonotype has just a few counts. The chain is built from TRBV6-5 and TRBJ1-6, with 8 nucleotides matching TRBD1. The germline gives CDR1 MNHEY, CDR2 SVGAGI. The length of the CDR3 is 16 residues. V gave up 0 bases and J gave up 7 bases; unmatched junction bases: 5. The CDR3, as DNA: TGTGCCAGCAGTTACTCGGGGACAGGAATGAATTCACCCCTCCACTTT. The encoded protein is CASSYSGTGMNSPLHF.

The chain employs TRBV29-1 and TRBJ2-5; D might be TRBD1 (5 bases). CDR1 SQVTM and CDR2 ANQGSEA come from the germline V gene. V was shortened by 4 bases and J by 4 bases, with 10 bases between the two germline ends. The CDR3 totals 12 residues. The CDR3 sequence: CSVGRARETQYF. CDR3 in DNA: TGCAGCGTTGGCAGGGCGAGAGAGACCCAGTACTTC.

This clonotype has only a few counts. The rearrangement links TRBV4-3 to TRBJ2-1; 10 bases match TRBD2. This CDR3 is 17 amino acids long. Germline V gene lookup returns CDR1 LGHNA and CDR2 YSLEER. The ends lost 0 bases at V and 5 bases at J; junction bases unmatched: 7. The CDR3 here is CASSQDLRSGGDNEQFF. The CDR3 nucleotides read TGCGCCAGCAGCCAAGATCTAAGGAGCGGGGGGGACAATGAGCAGTTCTTC.

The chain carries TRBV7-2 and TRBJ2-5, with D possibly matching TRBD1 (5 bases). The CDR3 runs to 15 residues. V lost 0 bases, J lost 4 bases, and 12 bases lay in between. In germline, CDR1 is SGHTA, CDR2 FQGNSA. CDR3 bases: TGTGCCAGCAGCTTAGCCAGGGTGATGGGAGAGACCCAGTACTTC. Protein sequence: CASSLARVMGETQYF.

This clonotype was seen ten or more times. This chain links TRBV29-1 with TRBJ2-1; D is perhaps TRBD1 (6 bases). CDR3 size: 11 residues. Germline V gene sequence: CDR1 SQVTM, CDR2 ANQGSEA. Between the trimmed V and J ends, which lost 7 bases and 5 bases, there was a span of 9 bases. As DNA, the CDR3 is TGCAGCGGGGGACACAACAATGAGCAGTTCTTC. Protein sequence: CSGGHNNEQFF.

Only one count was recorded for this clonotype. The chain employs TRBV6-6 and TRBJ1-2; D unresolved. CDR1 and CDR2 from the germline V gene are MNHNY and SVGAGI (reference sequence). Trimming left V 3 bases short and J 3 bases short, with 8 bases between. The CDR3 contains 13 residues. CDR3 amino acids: CASSYKVDYGYTF. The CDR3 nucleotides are TGTGCCAGCAGTTATAAGGTCGACTATGGCTACACCTTC.

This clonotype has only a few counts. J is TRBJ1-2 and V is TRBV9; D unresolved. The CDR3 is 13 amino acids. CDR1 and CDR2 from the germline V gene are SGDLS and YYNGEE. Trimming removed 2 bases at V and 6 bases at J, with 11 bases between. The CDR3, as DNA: TGTGCCAGCAGCGTGCGGGTAGGCCATGGCTACACCTTC. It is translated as CASSVRVGHGYTF.

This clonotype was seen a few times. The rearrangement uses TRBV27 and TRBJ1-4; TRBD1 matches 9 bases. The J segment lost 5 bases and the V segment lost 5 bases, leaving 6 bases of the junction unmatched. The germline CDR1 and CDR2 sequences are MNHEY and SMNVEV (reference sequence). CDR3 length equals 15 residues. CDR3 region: CASSLLGTGNEKLFF. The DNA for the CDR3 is TGTGCCAGCAGTCTCCTCGGGACAGGGAATGAAAAACTGTTTTTT. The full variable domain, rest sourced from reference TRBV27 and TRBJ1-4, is EAQVTQNPRYLITVTGKKLTVTCSQNMNHEYMSWYRQDPGLGLRQIYYSMNVEVTDKGDVPEGYKVSRKEKRNFPLILESPSPNQTSLYFCASSLLGTGNEKLFFGSGTQLSVL.

CDR3 sequence (DNA): TGTGCCAGCAGCCGAATAAGCGGAGCCGAGAATGAGCAGTTCTTC. Protein product: CASSRISGAENEQFF. The V and J genes are TRBV4-2 and TRBJ2-1; tentatively, D is TRBD2 (5 bases). This CDR3 is built from 15 residues. The germline V and J ends were trimmed by 4 bases and 7 bases, with 17 bases remaining between them. Germline V gene sequence: CDR1 LGHNA, CDR2 YNFKEQ.

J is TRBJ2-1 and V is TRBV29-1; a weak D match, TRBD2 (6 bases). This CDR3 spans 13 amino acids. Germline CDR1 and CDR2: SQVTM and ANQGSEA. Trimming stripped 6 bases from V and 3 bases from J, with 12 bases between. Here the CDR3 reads CSVPGEVYNEQFF. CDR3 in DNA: TGCAGCGTCCCCGGGGAGGTCTACAATGAGCAGTTCTTC.

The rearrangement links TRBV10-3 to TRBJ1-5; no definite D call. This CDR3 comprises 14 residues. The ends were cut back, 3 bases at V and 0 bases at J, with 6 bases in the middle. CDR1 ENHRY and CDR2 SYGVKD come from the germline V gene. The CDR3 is CAISDGYSNQPQHF. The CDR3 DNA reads TGTGCCATCAGTGATGGATATAGCAATCAGCCCCAGCATTTT.

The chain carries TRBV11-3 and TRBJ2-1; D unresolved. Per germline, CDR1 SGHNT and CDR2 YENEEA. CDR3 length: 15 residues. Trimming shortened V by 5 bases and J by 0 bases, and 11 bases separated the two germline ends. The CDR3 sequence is CASSPTRASYNEQFF. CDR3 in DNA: TGTGCCAGCAGCCCAACACGAGCCTCCTACAATGAGCAGTTCTTC.

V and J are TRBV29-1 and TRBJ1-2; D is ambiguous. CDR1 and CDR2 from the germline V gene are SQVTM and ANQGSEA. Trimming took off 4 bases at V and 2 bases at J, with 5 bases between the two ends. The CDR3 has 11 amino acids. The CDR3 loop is CSVGVNYGYTF. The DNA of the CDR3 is TGCAGCGTTGGGGTAAACTATGGCTACACCTTC.